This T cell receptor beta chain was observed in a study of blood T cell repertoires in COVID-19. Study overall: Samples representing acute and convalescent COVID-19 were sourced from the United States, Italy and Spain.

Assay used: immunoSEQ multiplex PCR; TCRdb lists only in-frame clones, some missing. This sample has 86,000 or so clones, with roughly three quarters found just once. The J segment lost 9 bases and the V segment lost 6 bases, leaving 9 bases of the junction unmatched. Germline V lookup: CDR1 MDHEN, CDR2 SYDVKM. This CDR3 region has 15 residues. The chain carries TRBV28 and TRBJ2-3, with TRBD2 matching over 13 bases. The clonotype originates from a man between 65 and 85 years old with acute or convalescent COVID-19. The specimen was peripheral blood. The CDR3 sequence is CASRTGTSGVGTQYF. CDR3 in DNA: TGTGCCAGCAGGACCGGGACTAGCGGGGTTGGAACGCAGTATTTT.